One sample yielded the 9 T cell receptor beta chains listed below, sequenced in a study of metastatic and nonmetastatic thyroid tumors. TCRdb called clones again from the PCR reads with MiXCR. Of tens of thousands of clones in the sample, over 20% were seen once. There were no patients who had received any treatment before thyroid surgery. Sequencing input: blood. These receptors were taken from a female donor with papillary thyroid cancer or a benign thyroid nodule (not recorded which). Some clones in this sample may be carry-over from other donors' samples.

In its sample, this clone was seen a few times. CDR3 protein: CASSPTGGGEQFF. The CDR3 DNA reads TGTGCCAGCAGTCCGACAGGGGGCGGAGAGCAGTTCTTC. The J gene is TRBJ2-1, the V gene TRBV7-9; 10 nucleotides agree with TRBD1. Germline trimming cut 6 bases from V and 10 bases from J; bases unmatched to any gene: 6. CDR3 length: 13 residues. Germline-derived CDR1 and CDR2 are SEHNR and FQNEAQ (reference sequence).

This clone has at least ten counts. This sequence joins TRBV30 and TRBJ2-3, with a weak D call TRBD2 (5 bases). Looked up from germline, CDR1 is GTSNPN and CDR2 is SVGIG (reference sequence). CDR3 size: 14 residues. V lost 2 bases, J lost 1 base, and 10 bases lay in between. The DNA of the CDR3 is TGTGCCTGGAGTTTGGGCGGGCGCACAGATACGCAGTATTTT. This gives the protein CAWSLGGRTDTQYF. Full variable domain (rest looked up from reference TRBV30 and TRBJ2-3): SQTIHQWPATLVQPVGSPLSLECTVEGTSNPNLYWYRQAAGRGLQLLFYSVGIGQISSEVPQNLSASRPQDRQFILSSKKLLLSDSGFYLCAWSLGGRTDTQYFGPGTRLTVL.

The chain couples TRBV20-1 to TRBJ1-1; no clear D. Germline CDR1 reads DFQATT; CDR2 reads SNEGSKA (reference sequence). Trimming pared 0 bases from V and 8 bases from J, leaving 7 bases between. The CDR3 totals 11 residues. The CDR3 region is CSARESGEAFF. In DNA, the CDR3 is TGCAGTGCTAGAGAGTCCGGGGAAGCTTTCTTT.

This clone was seen a few times. V usage is TRBV11-3 and J usage is TRBJ1-1; possible D gene TRBD1, 6 bases. Trimming left V 6 bases short and J 8 bases short, with 13 bases between. Germline CDR1 SGHNT, CDR2 YENEEA. The CDR3 totals 12 residues. The CDR3 DNA follows: TGTGCCAGCAGATACGGTGGGACAGAAGCTTTCTTT. Its translation: CASRYGGTEAFF.

Notes on this clone: At one boundary the junction diverges from the germline segment, which might be a read error. The chain employs TRBV20-1 and TRBJ2-7; TRBD2 matches 11 bases. Per the germline V gene, CDR1 is DFQATT and CDR2 is SNEGSKA (reference sequence). The CDR3 covers 15 residues. CDR3 sequence (DNA): TGCAGTGCTGACATCGGACTAGCGGGTACCTACGAGCGGTACTTC. Amino acid sequence: CSADIGLAGTYERYF.

This clone was observed a few times. The chain employs TRBV6-2 or TRBV6-3 and TRBJ1-5; D unclear. CDR1 is MNHEY, CDR2 SVGEGT, per germline. The V end was cut by 8 bases, the J end by 6 bases, with 17 bases between. The CDR3 length is 14 residues. DNA of the CDR3: TGTGCCAGCGGAGGAGGTATGGGTTCTCAGCCCCAGCATTTT. Its protein product is CASGGGMGSQPQHF.

The sample holds many counts of this clone. This sample also contains other DNA sequences that code for the same CDR3. This chain uses TRBV11-2 with TRBJ1-4; D remains unclear. CDR3 length: 15 amino acids. Deletions cut 1 base from V and 3 bases from J, with 9 bases between. The germline V gene encodes CDR1 SGHAT and CDR2 FQNNGV. CDR3 sequence reads: CASSLGARPNEKLFF. The DNA of the CDR3 is TGTGCCAGCAGCTTAGGGGCCAGACCTAATGAAAAACTGTTTTTT.

The table lists this clone with many counts. This sequence joins TRBV15 and TRBJ1-2; possible D gene TRBD1, 6 bases. Germline-derived CDR1 and CDR2 are LNHNV and YYDKDF (reference sequence). The length of the CDR3 is 17 residues. The V gene lost 3 bases and the J gene lost 7 bases, with 24 bases spanning the gap. The CDR3 DNA reads as TGTGCCACCAGCAGGGAGGGGACACAGGGCGCTTTGGGTGGCTACACCTTC. The encoded protein is CATSREGTQGALGGYTF.

In this sample, this clone turned up a few times. Here the CDR3 reads CASIPTTVGHQPQHF. Written as DNA, the CDR3 is TGTGCCAGCATACCCACAACAGTCGGGCATCAGCCCCAGCATTTT. The chain combines TRBV6-1 with TRBJ1-5; D remains unclear. Germline CDR1 and CDR2: MNHNS and SASEGT. This CDR3 contains 15 residues. The V and J ends lost 7 bases and 5 bases respectively, with 18 bases between them.